This T cell receptor (beta chain) was identified during a study of blood T cell repertoires in COVID-19. Across the study: Sources were T cells, B-cell-depleted T cells, or PBMCs; the material itself was cDNA or gDNA.

Germline V gene data show CDR1 as MGHRA and CDR2 as YSYEKL. This CDR3 contains 15 residues. V lost 4 bases and J lost 1, with 11 bases in between. This clone occurred a few times. In the original processing: The authors estimated nucleated cell counts from reference gene primer amplification. Measured with immunoSEQ multiplex PCR; TCRdb has only the in-frame clones, and not every one. V, J and clone size are taken as reported in that table, and D and trimming were inferred from the DNA itself. The sample holds around 72,000 clones, nearly 90% seen once. This receptor was obtained from a man aged 50 to 60 with acute or convalescent COVID-19. V usage is TRBV4-1 and J usage is TRBJ1-3; D uncertain. Input material: peripheral blood. CDR3 bases: TGCGCCAGCAGCCCCATTACAAGATCTGGAAACACCATATATTTT. It specifies CASSPITRSGNTIYF.